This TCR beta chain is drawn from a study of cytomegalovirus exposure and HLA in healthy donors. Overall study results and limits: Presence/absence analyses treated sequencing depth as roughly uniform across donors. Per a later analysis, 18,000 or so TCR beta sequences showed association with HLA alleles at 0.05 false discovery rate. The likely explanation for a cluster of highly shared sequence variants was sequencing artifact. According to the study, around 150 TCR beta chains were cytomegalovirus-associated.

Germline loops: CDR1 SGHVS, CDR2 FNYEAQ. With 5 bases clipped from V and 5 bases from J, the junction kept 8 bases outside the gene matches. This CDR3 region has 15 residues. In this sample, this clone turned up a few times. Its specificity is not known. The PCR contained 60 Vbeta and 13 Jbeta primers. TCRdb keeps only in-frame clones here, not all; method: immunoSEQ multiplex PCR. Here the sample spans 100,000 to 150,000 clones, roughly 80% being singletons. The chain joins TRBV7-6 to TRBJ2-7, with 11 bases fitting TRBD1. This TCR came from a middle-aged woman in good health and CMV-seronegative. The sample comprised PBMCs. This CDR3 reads CASSQWTGGYNEQYF. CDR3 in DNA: TGTGCCAGCAGCCAGTGGACAGGGGGCTATAACGAGCAGTACTTC.